This TCR beta chain came from a study of human T cells and chemical hapten exposure. The sample's time point: patch test 3, about 24 weeks after DPC sensitization. Documented treatment: therapeutic diphenylcyclopropenone sensitization with weekly scalp DPC. MiXCR, applied by TCRdb to the RACE reads, yields one record per CDR3 protein. The table lists more than 80,000 distinct CDR3 sequences, about 10% of them singletons. The CDR3 length is 17 residues. The trim removed 0 bases at V and 0 bases at J, leaving 7 bases unmatched. Germline V gene data show CDR1 as SGHRS and CDR2 as YFSETQ. The rearrangement uses TRBV5-1 and TRBJ2-3; 7 nucleotides line up with TRBD1. This TCR was recovered from a woman between 50 and 59 years old with alopecia areata. Some clones in this sample may be carry-over from other donors' samples. The source was whole blood, collected in connection with sensitization to the hapten diphenylcyclopropenone (DPC). The CDR3 protein is CASSLASTGISTDTQYF. Here the CDR3 DNA reads TGCGCCAGCAGCTTGGCCTCGACAGGGATTAGCACAGATACGCAGTATTTT.